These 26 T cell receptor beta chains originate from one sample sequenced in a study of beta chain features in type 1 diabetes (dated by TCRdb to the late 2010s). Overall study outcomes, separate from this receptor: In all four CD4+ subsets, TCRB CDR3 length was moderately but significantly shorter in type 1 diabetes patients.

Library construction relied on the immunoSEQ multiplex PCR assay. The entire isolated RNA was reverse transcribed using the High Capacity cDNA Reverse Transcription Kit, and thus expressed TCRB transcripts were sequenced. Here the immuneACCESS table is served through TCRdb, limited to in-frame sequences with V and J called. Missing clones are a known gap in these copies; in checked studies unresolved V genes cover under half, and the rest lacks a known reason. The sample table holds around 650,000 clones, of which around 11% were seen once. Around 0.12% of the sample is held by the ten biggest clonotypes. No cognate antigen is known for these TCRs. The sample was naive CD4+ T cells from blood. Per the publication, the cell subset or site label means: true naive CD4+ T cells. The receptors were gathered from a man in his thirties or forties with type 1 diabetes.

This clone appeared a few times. In nucleotides, the CDR3 is TGTGCCAGCAGCTTTGGCAGGTCCCAAGAGACCCAGTACTTC. Its translation is CASSFGRSQETQYF. V gene TRBV11-2 combines with J gene TRBJ2-5; the D is unclear. This CDR3 is built from 14 residues. V gave up 3 bases and J gave up 1 base, with 9 bases separating them. Germline CDR1 is SGHAT and CDR2 is FQNNGV.

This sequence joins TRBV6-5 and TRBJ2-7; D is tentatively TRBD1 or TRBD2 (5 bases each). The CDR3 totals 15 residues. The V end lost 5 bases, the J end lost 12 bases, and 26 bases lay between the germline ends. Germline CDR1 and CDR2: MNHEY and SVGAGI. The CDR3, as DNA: TGTGCCAGCAGTGCTGGGACGGATTTTTCCCACGAGGGGTACTTC. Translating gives CASSAGTDFSHEGYF.

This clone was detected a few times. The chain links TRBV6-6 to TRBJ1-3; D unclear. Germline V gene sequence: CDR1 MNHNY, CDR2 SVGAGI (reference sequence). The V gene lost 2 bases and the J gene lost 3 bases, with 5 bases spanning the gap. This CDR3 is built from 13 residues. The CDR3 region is CASSYAGGNTIYF. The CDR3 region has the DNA TGTGCCAGCAGTTACGCAGGTGGAAACACCATATATTTT.

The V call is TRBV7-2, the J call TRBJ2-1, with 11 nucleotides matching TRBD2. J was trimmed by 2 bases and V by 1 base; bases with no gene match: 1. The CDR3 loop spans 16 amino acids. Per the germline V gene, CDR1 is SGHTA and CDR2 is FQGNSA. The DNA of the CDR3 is TGTGCCAGCAGCTTAGTTAGCGGGGGGGCCTACAATGAGCAGTTCTTC. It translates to CASSLVSGGAYNEQFF.

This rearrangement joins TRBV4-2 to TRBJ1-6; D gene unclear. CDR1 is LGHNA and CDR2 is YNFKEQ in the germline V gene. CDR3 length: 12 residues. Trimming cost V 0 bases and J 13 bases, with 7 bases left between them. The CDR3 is CASSQDWQPLHF. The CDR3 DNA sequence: TGTGCCAGCAGCCAAGATTGGCAGCCCCTCCACTTT.

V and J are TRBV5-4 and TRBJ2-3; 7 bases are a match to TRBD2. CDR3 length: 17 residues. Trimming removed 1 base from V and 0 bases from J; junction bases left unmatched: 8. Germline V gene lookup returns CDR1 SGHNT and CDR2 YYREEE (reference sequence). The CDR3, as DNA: TGTGCCAGCAGCTTGAATCTCGGGGGGACTAGCACAGATACGCAGTATTTT. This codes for CASSLNLGGTSTDTQYF.

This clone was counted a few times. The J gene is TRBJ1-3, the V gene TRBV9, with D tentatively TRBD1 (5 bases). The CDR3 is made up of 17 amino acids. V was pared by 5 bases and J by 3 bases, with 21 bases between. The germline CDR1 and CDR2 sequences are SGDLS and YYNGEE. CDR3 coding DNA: TGTGCCAGCAGTCCCTCCTTCCTCCGGGACGGTGGAAACACCATATATTTT. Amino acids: CASSPSFLRDGGNTIYF.

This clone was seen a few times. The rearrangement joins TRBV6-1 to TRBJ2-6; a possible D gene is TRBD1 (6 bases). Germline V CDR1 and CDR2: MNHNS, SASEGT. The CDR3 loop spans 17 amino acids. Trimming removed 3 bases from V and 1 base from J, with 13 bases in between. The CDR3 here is CASSESTGTSGANVLTF. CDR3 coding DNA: TGTGCCAGCAGTGAGTCGACAGGCACGTCTGGGGCCAACGTCCTGACTTTC.

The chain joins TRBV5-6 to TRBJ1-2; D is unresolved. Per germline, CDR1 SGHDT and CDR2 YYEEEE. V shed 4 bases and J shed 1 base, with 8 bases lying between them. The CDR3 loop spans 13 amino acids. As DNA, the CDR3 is TGTGCCAGCAGCGCGGACGGTAACTATGGCTACACCTTC. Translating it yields CASSADGNYGYTF.

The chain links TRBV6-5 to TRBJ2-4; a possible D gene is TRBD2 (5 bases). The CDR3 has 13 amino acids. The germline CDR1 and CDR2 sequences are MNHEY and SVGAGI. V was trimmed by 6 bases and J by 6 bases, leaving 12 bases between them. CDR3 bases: TGTGCCAGCAGCCTCCTTGAGGGAAACATTCAGTACTTC. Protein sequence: CASSLLEGNIQYF.

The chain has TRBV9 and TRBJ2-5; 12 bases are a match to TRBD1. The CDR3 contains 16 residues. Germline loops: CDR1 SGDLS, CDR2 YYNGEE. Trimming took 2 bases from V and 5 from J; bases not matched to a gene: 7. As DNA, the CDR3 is TGTGCCAGCAGCGTTTCCGGGACAGGGGGCCTTGAGACCCAGTACTTC. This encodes CASSVSGTGGLETQYF.

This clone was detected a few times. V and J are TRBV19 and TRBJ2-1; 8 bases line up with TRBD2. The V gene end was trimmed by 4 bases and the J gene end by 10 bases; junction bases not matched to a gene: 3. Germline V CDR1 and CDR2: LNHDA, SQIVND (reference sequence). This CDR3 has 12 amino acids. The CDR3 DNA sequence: TGTGCCAGTAGTAACATAGCGGGGGAGCAGTTCTTC. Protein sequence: CASSNIAGEQFF.

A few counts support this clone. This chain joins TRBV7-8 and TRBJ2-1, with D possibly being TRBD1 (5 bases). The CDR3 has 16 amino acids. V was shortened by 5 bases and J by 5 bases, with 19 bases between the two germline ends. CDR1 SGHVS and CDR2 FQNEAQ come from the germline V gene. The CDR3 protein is CASSLQDLTSHNEQFF. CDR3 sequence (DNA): TGTGCCAGCAGCCTACAGGACCTCACTTCACACAATGAGCAGTTCTTC.

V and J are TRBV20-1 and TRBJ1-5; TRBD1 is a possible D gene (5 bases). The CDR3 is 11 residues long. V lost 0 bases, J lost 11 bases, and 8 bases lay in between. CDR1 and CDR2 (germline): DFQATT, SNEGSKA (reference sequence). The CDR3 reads CSARDPGAQHF. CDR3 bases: TGCAGTGCTAGAGATCCGGGGGCCCAGCATTTT.

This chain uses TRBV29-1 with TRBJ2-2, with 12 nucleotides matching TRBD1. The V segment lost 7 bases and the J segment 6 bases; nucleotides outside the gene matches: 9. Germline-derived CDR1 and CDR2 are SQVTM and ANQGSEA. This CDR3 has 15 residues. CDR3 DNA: TGCAGCGCTGCCGGGACAGGGGGCGTTGCCGGGGAGCTGTTTTTT. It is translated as CSAAGTGGVAGELFF.

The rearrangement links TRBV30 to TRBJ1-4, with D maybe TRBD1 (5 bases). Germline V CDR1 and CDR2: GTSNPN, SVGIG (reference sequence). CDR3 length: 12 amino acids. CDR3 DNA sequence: TGTGCTATACCGGGGGTCGACGAAAAACTGTTTTTT. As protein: CAIPGVDEKLFF.

This CDR3 is CASSLAGDSGANVLTF. The CDR3 DNA reads as TGCGCCAGCAGCTTGGCAGGCGACTCTGGGGCCAACGTCCTGACTTTC. The chain employs TRBV5-1 and TRBJ2-6, with no clear D. CDR3 length equals 16 residues. V was clipped by 0 bases and J by 0 bases, with 7 bases between them. The germline V gene encodes CDR1 SGHRS and CDR2 YFSETQ.

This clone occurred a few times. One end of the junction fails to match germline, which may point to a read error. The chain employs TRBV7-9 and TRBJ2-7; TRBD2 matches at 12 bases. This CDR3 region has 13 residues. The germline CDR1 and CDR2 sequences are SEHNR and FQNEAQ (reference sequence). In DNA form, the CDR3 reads TGTGCCAGCAGCCCAAGGACTAGCGGGAACCTTTGGTTC. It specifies CASSPRTSGNLWF.

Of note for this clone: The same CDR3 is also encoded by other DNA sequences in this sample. CDR3 DNA: TGTGCCAGCAGTCCTCAACCGTACGAGCAGTACTTC. This translates into CASSPQPYEQYF. The chain carries TRBV28 and TRBJ2-7, with D uncertain. CDR3 size: 12 residues. V lost 5 bases and J 4 bases, leaving 9 bases between the germline ends. Germline values: CDR1 MDHEN, CDR2 SYDVKM.

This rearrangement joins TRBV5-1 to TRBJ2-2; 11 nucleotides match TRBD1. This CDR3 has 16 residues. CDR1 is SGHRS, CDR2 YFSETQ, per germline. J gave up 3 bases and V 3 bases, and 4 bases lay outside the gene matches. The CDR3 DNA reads TGCGCCAGCAGCTCGGACAGGGGGCTAGACACCGGGGAGCTGTTTTTT. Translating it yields CASSSDRGLDTGELFF.

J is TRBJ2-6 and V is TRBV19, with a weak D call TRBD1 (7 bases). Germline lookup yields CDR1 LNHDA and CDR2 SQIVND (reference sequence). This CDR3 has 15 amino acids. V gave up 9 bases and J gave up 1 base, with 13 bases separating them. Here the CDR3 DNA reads TGTGCCAGCCTGGAGGGGGCTTCTGGGGCCAACGTCCTGACTTTC. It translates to CASLEGASGANVLTF.

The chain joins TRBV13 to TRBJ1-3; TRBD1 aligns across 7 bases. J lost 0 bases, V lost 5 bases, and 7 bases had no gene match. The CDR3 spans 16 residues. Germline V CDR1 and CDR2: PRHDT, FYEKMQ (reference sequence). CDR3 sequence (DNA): TGTGCCAGCAGCCCCCGGGACAGCTTCTCTGGAAACACCATATATTTT. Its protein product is CASSPRDSFSGNTIYF.

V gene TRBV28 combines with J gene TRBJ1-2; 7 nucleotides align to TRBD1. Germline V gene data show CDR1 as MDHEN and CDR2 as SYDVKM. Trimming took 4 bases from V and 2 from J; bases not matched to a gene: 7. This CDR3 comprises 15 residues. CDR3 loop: CASSWRTGVNYGYTF. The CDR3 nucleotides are TGTGCCAGCAGTTGGCGGACAGGAGTAAACTATGGCTACACCTTC.

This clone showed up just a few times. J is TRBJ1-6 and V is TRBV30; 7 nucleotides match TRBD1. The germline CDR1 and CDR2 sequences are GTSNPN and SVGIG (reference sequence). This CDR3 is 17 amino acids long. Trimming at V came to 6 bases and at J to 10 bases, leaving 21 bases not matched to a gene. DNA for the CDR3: TGTGCCTGTCCCAAAGGAGGCAGGGGGTATAGAGGGTCACCCCTCCACTTT. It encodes CACPKGGRGYRGSPLHF.

CDR3 sequence (DNA): TGTGCCAGCAGTCCCGTACTAGCGACTCAAGAGACCCAGTACTTC. Translated, it gives CASSPVLATQETQYF. This sequence joins TRBV6-5 and TRBJ2-5, with 7 bases that match TRBD2. This CDR3 has 15 amino acids. Germline-derived CDR1 and CDR2 are MNHEY and SVGAGI. V lost 5 bases, J lost 2 bases, and 8 bases stayed unmatched.

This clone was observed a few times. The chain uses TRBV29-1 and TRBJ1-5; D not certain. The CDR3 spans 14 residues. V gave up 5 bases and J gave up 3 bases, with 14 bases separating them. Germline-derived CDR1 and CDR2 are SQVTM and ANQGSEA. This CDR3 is CSVTKDNSNQPQHF. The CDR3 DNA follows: TGCAGCGTTACCAAGGATAATTCCAATCAGCCCCAGCATTTT.